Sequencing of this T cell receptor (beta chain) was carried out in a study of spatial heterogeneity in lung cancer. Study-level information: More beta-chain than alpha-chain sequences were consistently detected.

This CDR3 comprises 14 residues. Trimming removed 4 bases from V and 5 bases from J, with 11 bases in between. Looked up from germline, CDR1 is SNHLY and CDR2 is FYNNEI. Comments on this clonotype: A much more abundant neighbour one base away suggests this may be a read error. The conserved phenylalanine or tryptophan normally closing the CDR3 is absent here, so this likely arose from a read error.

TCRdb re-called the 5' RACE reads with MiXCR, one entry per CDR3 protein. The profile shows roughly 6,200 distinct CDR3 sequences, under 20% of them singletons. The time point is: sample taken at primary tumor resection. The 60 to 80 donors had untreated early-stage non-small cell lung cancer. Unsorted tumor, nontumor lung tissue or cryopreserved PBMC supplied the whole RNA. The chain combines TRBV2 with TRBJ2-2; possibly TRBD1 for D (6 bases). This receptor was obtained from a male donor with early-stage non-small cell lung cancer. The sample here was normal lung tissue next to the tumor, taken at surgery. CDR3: CASSAGAWTGELFS. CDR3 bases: TGTGCCAGCAGTGCAGGGGCTTGGACCGGGGAGCTGTTTTCT.